Below are 27 T cell receptor beta chains sequenced from a single sample in a study of cytomegalovirus exposure and HLA in healthy donors. The study ran its PCR with 60 Vbeta and 13 Jbeta primers. Profiled with immunoSEQ multiplex PCR; TCRdb holds only in-frame clones, not every one. The sample lists about 180,000 clones, over 70% occurring once. Sequencing used PBMCs. These receptor sequences come from a woman aged 25 to 39 in good health and CMV-seronegative.

The chain has TRBV7-2 and TRBJ1-2; perhaps TRBD1 as D (6 bases). The CDR3 sequence is 18 residues long. Germline CDR1 and CDR2: SGHTA and FQGNSA. The V and J ends lost 1 base and 4 bases respectively, with 22 bases between them. The CDR3 sequence: CASSLVHVGGVGSYGYTF. The CDR3 DNA is TGTGCCAGCAGCTTAGTCCACGTAGGGGGGGTAGGGAGCTATGGCTACACCTTC. Combining the CDR3 with reference TRBV7-2 and TRBJ1-2 gives the whole variable domain GAGVSQSPSNKVTEKGKDVELRCDPISGHTALYWYRQSLGQGLEFLIYFQGNSAPDKSGLPSDRFSAERTGGSVSTLTIQRTQQEDSAVYLCASSLVHVGGVGSYGYTFGSGTRLTVV.

V and J are TRBV7-9 and TRBJ1-2, with TRBD1 matching 10 bases. The CDR3 runs to 18 residues. Germline V gene data show CDR1 as SEHNR and CDR2 as FQNEAQ (reference sequence). V dropped 5 bases and J dropped 0; count of bases not matched to a gene: 12. This CDR3 reads CASSPSRDRGPTNYGYTF. The CDR3 DNA is TGTGCCAGCAGCCCAAGCCGGGACAGGGGTCCTACTAACTATGGCTACACCTTC.

The chain joins TRBV4-1 to TRBJ2-4, with D maybe TRBD1 (6 bases). Germline V gene sequence: CDR1 MGHRA, CDR2 YSYEKL. The CDR3 is 17 amino acids. V was cut by 0 bases and J by 16 bases, with 28 bases left in between. As DNA, the CDR3 is TGCGCCAGCAGCCAAGATATTCTACCGGCCTCAGGGGTGCTTCGTTACTTC. Its protein is CASSQDILPASGVLRYF.

The CDR3: CASRATSGRAYEQFF. The CDR3 DNA follows: TGTGCCAGCAGGGCGACTAGCGGGAGGGCCTATGAGCAGTTCTTC. This rearrangement joins TRBV2 to TRBJ2-1; the match to TRBD2 covers 14 bases. V dropped 6 bases and J dropped 8; count of bases not matched to a gene: 6. The germline V gene has CDR1 SNHLY and CDR2 FYNNEI. CDR3 length equals 15 residues.

This chain uses TRBV5-6 with TRBJ2-5, with D perhaps matching TRBD2 (6 bases). The J call may be in error: the DNA end matches TRBJ2-7 better. The CDR3 contains 13 residues. The germline V gene encodes CDR1 SGHDT and CDR2 YYEEEE. The CDR3 coding sequence is TGTGCCAGCAGCTTATTAACTAGCAACGAGCAGTACTTC. Its translation: CASSLLTSNEQYF.

The chain uses TRBV30 and TRBJ2-7; 10 bases fit TRBD1. The CDR3 runs to 15 residues. V lost 0 bases, J lost 2 bases, and 4 bases stayed unmatched. Germline CDR1 and CDR2: GTSNPN and SVGIG (reference sequence). CDR3 DNA sequence: TGTGCCTGGAGTGTAAGGACAGGGGGTCCCTACGAGCAGTACTTC. Translated: CAWSVRTGGPYEQYF.

V and J are TRBV7-9 and TRBJ2-7, with TRBD2 identical over 9 bases. In germline, CDR1 is SEHNR, CDR2 FQNEAQ (reference sequence). The CDR3 has 15 residues. V was pared by 4 bases and J by 4 bases, with 8 bases of the junction left unmatched. The CDR3 loop reads CASSYSGTSRYEQYF. The CDR3 DNA follows: TGTGCCAGCAGCTACTCCGGGACTAGCAGATACGAGCAGTACTTC.

The V call is TRBV5-6, the J call TRBJ2-5; 7 bases line up with TRBD2. Losses at the gene ends were 4 bases for V and 4 bases for J; bases not matched to a gene: 7. This CDR3 region has 14 residues. CDR1 is SGHDT, CDR2 YYEEEE, per germline. CDR3 sequence (DNA): TGTGCCAGCAGCGGAGCCTCTAGCGGAGAGACCCAGTACTTC. Translating gives CASSGASSGETQYF.

The chain employs TRBV11-2 and TRBJ2-7; no definite D call. Trimming cost V 0 bases and J 0 bases, with 12 bases left between them. The CDR3 consists of 16 residues. The germline gives CDR1 SGHAT, CDR2 FQNNGV. The CDR3 sequence is CASSLELPILSYEQYF. The CDR3, as DNA: TGTGCCAGCAGCTTAGAACTCCCCATACTCTCCTACGAGCAGTACTTC.

The chain links TRBV28 to TRBJ1-5, with 10 bases aligning to TRBD1. Trimming took 6 bases from V and 6 from J; bases not matched to a gene: 8. Germline assignment: CDR1 MDHEN and CDR2 SYDVKM. The CDR3 loop spans 15 amino acids. CDR3 sequence (DNA): TGTGCCAGCAGCCGTCTCCGGACAGGGGGTCAGCCCCAGCATTTT. It codes for CASSRLRTGGQPQHF.

The chain recombines TRBV5-6 with TRBJ1-2, with 7 bases that match TRBD1. The J segment lost 4 bases and the V segment lost 6 bases, leaving 6 bases of the junction unmatched. CDR1 is SGHDT, CDR2 YYEEEE, per germline. This CDR3 has 13 amino acids. CDR3 region: CASKLGTAYGYTF. DNA of the CDR3: TGTGCCAGCAAGTTGGGGACAGCCTATGGCTACACCTTC.

The chain recombines TRBV4-3 with TRBJ2-7; TRBD2 aligns across 10 bases. The V and J ends lost 4 bases and 0 bases, in that order; junction bases with no gene match: 6. This CDR3 has 16 amino acids. Germline CDR1 is LGHNA and CDR2 is YSLEER. CDR3 nucleotides: TGCGCCAGCAGCCTAGGACTAGCGGCCAGCTCCTACGAGCAGTACTTC. Translation gives CASSLGLAASSYEQYF.

A single count supports this clone. The chain couples TRBV28 to TRBJ1-2; 8 nucleotides agree with TRBD1. The CDR3 length is 15 residues. CDR1 is MDHEN, CDR2 SYDVKM, per germline. With 5 bases clipped from V and 0 bases from J, the junction kept 5 bases outside the gene matches. The CDR3 here is CASSPMDRANYGYTF. The CDR3 nucleotides are TGTGCCAGCAGTCCGATGGACAGGGCTAACTATGGCTACACCTTC.

To note about this clone: Mismatch with germline at one junction end may stem from a read error. Different DNA sequences within this sample yield the same CDR3. The chain carries TRBV9 and TRBJ2-1; 9 bases agree with TRBD2. CDR1 is SGDLS and CDR2 is YYNGEE in the germline V gene. This CDR3 spans 15 amino acids. The CDR3 region is CASSVVAGGPNEQFF. The CDR3 coding sequence is TGTGCCAGTAGCGTAGTGGCGGGGGGGCCCAATGAGCAGTTCTTC.

In this sample, this clone turned up a few times. The chain is built from TRBV11-2 and TRBJ1-1, with D possibly being TRBD1 (5 bases). Between the trimmed V and J ends, which lost 1 base and 4 bases, there was a span of 13 bases. CDR1 and CDR2 from the germline V gene are SGHAT and FQNNGV. The CDR3 loop spans 15 amino acids. CDR3 in amino acids: CASSLGGGGGTEAFF. Here the CDR3 DNA reads TGTGCCAGCAGCTTAGGGGGAGGTGGGGGCACTGAAGCTTTCTTT.

The rearrangement uses TRBV30 and TRBJ1-4; perhaps TRBD1 as D (6 bases). The CDR3 is made up of 13 amino acids. Trimming shortened V by 3 bases and J by 4 bases, and 9 bases separated the two germline ends. Germline-derived CDR1 and CDR2 are GTSNPN and SVGIG (reference sequence). The CDR3 nucleotides are TGTGCCTGGAGACAGGGCCTTAATGAAAAACTGTTTTTT. Its protein is CAWRQGLNEKLFF.

This rearrangement joins TRBV7-8 to TRBJ1-3; D not certain. The V end lost 1 base, the J end lost 0 bases, and 7 bases lay between the germline ends. Germline CDR1 reads SGHVS; CDR2 reads FQNEAQ. CDR3 length: 15 amino acids. The CDR3 nucleotides read TGTGCCAGCAGCTTAGACCCGAGCTCTGGAAACACCATATATTTT. Its protein product is CASSLDPSSGNTIYF. Looking up the rest from reference TRBV7-8 and TRBJ1-3 gives the full variable domain: GAGVSQSPRYKVAKRGQDVALRCDPISGHVSLFWYQQALGQGPEFLTYFQNEAQLDKSGLPSDRFFAERPEGSVSTLKIQRTQQEDSAVYLCASSLDPSSGNTIYFGEGSWLTVV.

This chain joins TRBV27 and TRBJ2-3, with D perhaps TRBD1 (6 bases). The germline V and J ends were trimmed by 3 bases and 3 bases, with 13 bases remaining between them. The CDR3 runs to 15 residues. Germline V CDR1 and CDR2: MNHEY, SMNVEV (reference sequence). The CDR3 reads CASSLRGIRTDTQYF. Here the CDR3 DNA reads TGTGCCAGCAGTTTGAGGGGGATTAGGACAGATACGCAGTATTTT.

The V call is TRBV7-2, the J call TRBJ2-4; the D gene is possibly TRBD2 (7 bases). CDR1 is SGHTA and CDR2 is FQGNSA in the germline V gene. This CDR3 spans 16 amino acids. V was shortened by 7 bases and J by 1 base, with 17 bases between the two germline ends. CDR3 sequence: CASTLGGAAAKNIQYF. The CDR3 nucleotides read TGTGCCAGCACCCTAGGGGGGGCCGCGGCCAAAAACATTCAGTACTTC.

The chain employs TRBV19 and TRBJ1-2; 12 nucleotides line up with TRBD1. This CDR3 has 16 amino acids. Germline CDR1 is LNHDA and CDR2 is SQIVND (reference sequence). With V trimmed by 9 bases and J by 7 bases, 15 bases remained unmatched. CDR3 protein: CASRKAPGQGATGYTF. The CDR3 DNA follows: TGTGCCAGCAGGAAGGCCCCGGGACAGGGGGCAACTGGCTACACCTTC.

V is TRBV11-2 and J is TRBJ1-1; 9 nucleotides match TRBD1. This CDR3 contains 14 residues. CDR1 is SGHAT, CDR2 FQNNGV, per germline. J gave up 5 bases and V 0 bases, and 1 base lay outside the gene matches. The DNA of the CDR3 is TGTGCCAGCAGCTTAGACGGGACAGGGACTGAAGCTTTCTTT. Translated: CASSLDGTGTEAFF.

V gene TRBV25-1 combines with J gene TRBJ2-3; 7 bases line up with TRBD2. This CDR3 has 16 amino acids. The V and J ends lost 2 bases and 3 bases, in that order; junction bases with no gene match: 8. Germline CDR1 and CDR2: MGHDK and SYGVNS. The CDR3 DNA is TGTGCCAGCAGTGAACGGTCTCGGGGGGTGACAGATACGCAGTATTTT. Protein product: CASSERSRGVTDTQYF.

This clone was found once. The V gene is TRBV28, the J gene TRBJ2-7; D gene unclear. The germline CDR1 and CDR2 sequences are MDHEN and SYDVKM. Trimming cost V 4 bases and J 3 bases, with 7 bases left between them. The CDR3 has 12 residues. CDR3 region: CASSYTDYEQYF. CDR3 nucleotides: TGTGCCAGCAGTTACACAGACTACGAGCAGTACTTC.

This clone was picked up one time. One end of the junction does not line up with germline, which may come from a read error. The gene calls are TRBV7-9 and TRBJ2-5; TRBD1 matches at 7 bases. The CDR3 consists of 14 residues. Germline V lookup: CDR1 SEHNR, CDR2 FQNEAQ (reference sequence). CDR3 in DNA: TGTGCCAGCAGCTTAGAGGGGGCCCAAGAGGCCCAGTACTTC. It translates to CASSLEGAQEAQYF.

The rearrangement joins TRBV2 to TRBJ1-2; D remains unclear. Germline CDR1 and CDR2: SNHLY and FYNNEI. The CDR3 consists of 14 residues. The V end was cut by 6 bases, the J end by 3 bases, with 14 bases between. The CDR3 coding sequence is TGTGCCAGCAGGGACGGACTGAAAGACTATGGCTACACCTTC. Translated, it gives CASRDGLKDYGYTF.

The genes are TRBV6-5 and TRBJ1-2; 8 positions match TRBD1. The CDR3 runs 15 residues. Germline lookup yields CDR1 MNHEY and CDR2 SVGAGI. The V segment lost 0 bases and the J segment 4 bases; nucleotides outside the gene matches: 4. The CDR3 DNA is TGTGCCAGCAGTTACTCCGACAGGGGCGGCTATGGCTACACCTTC. It yields the protein CASSYSDRGGYGYTF.

The chain uses TRBV4-3 and TRBJ1-2; 7 positions match TRBD1. The CDR3 extends over 15 amino acids. V lost 1 base and J lost 4; bases outside the gene matches: 6. CDR1 LGHNA and CDR2 YSLEER come from the germline V gene. CDR3 DNA: TGCGCCAGCAGCCAAGGGACAGGCGACTCCTATGGCTACACCTTC. Amino acid sequence: CASSQGTGDSYGYTF.